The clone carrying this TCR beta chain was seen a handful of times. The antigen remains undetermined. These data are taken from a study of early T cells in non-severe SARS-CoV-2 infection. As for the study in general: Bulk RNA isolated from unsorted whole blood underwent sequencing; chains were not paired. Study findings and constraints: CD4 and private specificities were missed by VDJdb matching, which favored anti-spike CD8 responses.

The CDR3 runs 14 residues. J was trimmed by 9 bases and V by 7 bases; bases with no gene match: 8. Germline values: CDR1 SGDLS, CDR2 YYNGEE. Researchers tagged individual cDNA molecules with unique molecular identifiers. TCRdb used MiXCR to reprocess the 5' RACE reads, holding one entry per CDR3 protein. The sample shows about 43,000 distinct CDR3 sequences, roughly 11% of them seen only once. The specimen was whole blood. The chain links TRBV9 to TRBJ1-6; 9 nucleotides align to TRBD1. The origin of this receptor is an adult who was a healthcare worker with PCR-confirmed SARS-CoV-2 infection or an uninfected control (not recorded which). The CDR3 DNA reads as TGTGCCAGCCGCACCGGGACAGGGCTTTCACCCCTCCACTTT. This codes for CASRTGTGLSPLHF.